The TCR beta chain described here comes from a study of regulatory T cells in long-lasting Graves disease (dated by TCRdb to the early 2020s). In terms of the full investigation: Newly diagnosed Graves' disease patients had taken antithyroid drugs for less than 3 months. TCR sequencing covered roughly 13 persistent and approximately 20 newly diagnosed Graves' disease patients, some 33 samples in total. Peripheral blood TCR sequencing and RNA sequencing compared persistent Graves' disease patients with newly diagnosed Graves' disease patients. The study was conducted in China and was registered as a clinical trial. Overall study outcomes, separate from this receptor: TRBV28, TRBJ1-2 and TRBJ2-5 were preferentially used in persistent disease, while TRBV20-1 and TRBJ2-1 were favored in newly diagnosed disease. Only the TCR beta chain was sequenced and analyzed. Patients with persistent disease shared more public clonotypes (roughly 2,900) than newly diagnosed patients did (more than 900). Compared with newly diagnosed patients, persistent Graves' disease patients had lower TCR Shannon entropy and fewer highly expanded clones, which suggests clonal expansion. The small sample size was acknowledged by the authors as a limitation that may reduce accuracy. The study examined only peripheral blood because the primary lesion, thyroid tissue, could not be accessed.

The CDR3, from cysteine to phenylalanine, totals 16 residues. Just the 48-base CDR3 DNA is kept, in frame starting at base 1. After removal of 1 base from V and 4 bases from J, the junction retains 5 bases not matched to a gene. From a lookup of the germline V gene, CDR1 and CDR2 are KGHDR and SFDVKD. In this sample, this clonotype turned up many times. Its antigen is not yet known. The sample holds no much larger clone one base away, and base qualities are not on file. Library preparation was by multiplex PCR. Reads for this sample came from an Illumina HiSeq 4000. CDR3 regions were amplified by Arm-PCR with iRepertoire HTBI primers to construct TCR beta libraries. Gel purification was performed on PCR products prior to sequencing. Turning to the authors' computational methods: Gene usage analysis of CDR3 amino acid clonotypes relied on the 55 to 80 TRBV and 13 to 15 TRBJ segments identified across samples. COPE and FqMerger were used to merge the filtered high-quality paired reads into contigs. Contigs were aligned with BLAST to IMGT TRBV, TRBD and TRBJ reference genes, and CDR3 was defined per IMGT. Any clonotype with a frequency above 0.1% was counted as a highly expanded clone. Shannon entropy was used to measure repertoire diversity, and the Gini coefficient was used to measure V-J evenness. A clonotype was considered public if more than one individual shared it. TCRdb trimmed public reads at Q25 via fastp, called clones via MiXCR and kept in-frame beta chains. Rows with a matching CDR3 protein are joined into one entry that keeps the most common DNA and genes. TCRdb's processing, not the study's, gives the V and J calls here. This sample lists a few hundred thousand distinct CDR3 sequences; over 15% were detected once. In total, the top ten clones hold around 23% of the sample.

Read against the paper, the sample's time point label means: newly diagnosed GD, antithyroid drugs for less than 3 months. For both TCR sequencing and RNA sequencing, RNA was extracted from PBMCs using TRIzol. Graves' disease was diagnosed according to American Thyroid Association guidelines. Recruitment of patients was carried out at an endocrinology department in Xi'an, China. From each patient, nine milliliters of peripheral blood was collected into an EDTA anticoagulant tube. Ficoll Paque Plus density gradient separation was used to isolate PBMCs, and no additional T cell sorting was done. An Agilent 2100 Bioanalyzer and agarose gel were used to assess RNA quality, and a NanoDrop 2000 was used to measure RNA concentration. The sample was also linked to a second study, of T cells in Graves' hyperthyroidism and ophthalmopathy. Per that second paper: Stable Graves' hyperthyroidism was defined as the absence of progression to ophthalmopathy over 18 months of follow-up. Hyperthyroidism patients were newly diagnosed, with disease duration under 2 months, and aged 18 to 65 years. Exclusion was applied to patients with uncontrolled infections, other autoimmune diseases, pregnancy or lactation. Diagnoses were based on clinical symptoms, serum thyroxine and TRAb, thyroid ultrasound and orbital computed tomography. The TCR CDR3 was subjected to a first round of RT-PCR using the HTBI primer set and the Qiagen OneStep RT-PCR kit. Most expanded thyroid clonotypes (frequency above 0.001) were also detected in blood, a finding suggesting that blood repertoires may reflect thyroid immune responses. In cross-validation, a model built on a 13 V-J signature told ophthalmopathy apart from stable hyperthyroidism with 85% to 90% sensitivity and about 81% specificity, and in testing the same model reached 80%/75%. During validation, the model predicted progression to ophthalmopathy a median of approximately six months ahead of onset, with approximately 70% sensitivity and about 75% specificity. TCR V-J signatures able to tell the groups apart were searched for in a discovery cohort of 90 to 100 patients, of whom more than 40 had Graves' ophthalmopathy and under 65 had stable Graves' hyperthyroidism. Prospective prediction of ophthalmopathy was tested in an independent validation cohort consisting of 18 hyperthyroidism patients and 15 to 17 patients who later progressed to ophthalmopathy. The 100 or so discovery patients were randomly split 7:3 into training and test sets. The study also compared thyroid tissue and blood T-cell repertoires from over 5 Graves' hyperthyroidism patients. After blood sampling, hyperthyroidism patients were treated with methimazole at a starting dose of 30 mg daily, and ophthalmopathy patients were treated with high-dose intravenous methylprednisolone. A second multiplex PCR round built the libraries, followed by size selection and purification. The libraries were sequenced on an Illumina HiSeq2000 using paired-end 100 bp reads. Raw data were processed with SOAPnuke, discarding reads with adapters, uncalled bases, mean Phred below 15, or no exact constant-primer or identifier match. COPE v1.2.5 was used to merge high-quality paired reads, and clonotypes were defined as unique nucleotide sequences. MiTCR v1.1 was used to align clonotypes to the IMGT TRBV, TRBD and TRBJ reference segments. The analysis included only V-J combinations with a frequency above 0.0001, which together covered 98% to 99.2% of the repertoires. The TCS score was defined as F50 (clonal expansion) divided by E x V (chaos), with BLOSUM62-based TCRdist calculated between CDR3 peptides within each V-J. Welch's t-statistics and random forest reduced roughly 500 V-J features to roughly 13, which were used in a naive Bayes classifier (R e1071). Sample size was not statistically predetermined, and investigators were not blinded to group allocation. According to the paper, TCR Vbeta CDR3 sequencing was carried out on about 140 peripheral blood samples, which came from approximately 43 ophthalmopathy, around 75 hyperthyroidism and 17 progressor patients.

Source: peripheral blood mononuclear cells (PBMCs), taken at new diagnosis, from a patient treated with antithyroid drugs. The rearrangement joined TRBV24-1 to TRBJ2-1; 8 nucleotides in the junction match TRBD2. The receptor comes from a woman aged 18-29 years with Graves disease. Donor details come from another sample of the same person, matched by shared clones. DNA sequence: TGTGCCACCAGTGATTTCACGGGACTAGGGTACAATGAGCAGTTCTTC. This translates into CATSDFTGLGYNEQFF.